The 22 T cell receptor beta chains below were found in one sample sequenced in a study of T cell changes during pregnancy in multiple sclerosis. TCRdb's table, derived via immunoSEQ multiplex PCR, lists solely in-frame clones and lacks some. Of about 61,000 clones in the sample, over 80% were seen once. The sample in question was peripheral blood, obtained in the first trimester of pregnancy. The receptors were sampled from a female donor in good health, enrolled as a control in a pregnancy study.

This chain links TRBV7-2 with TRBJ2-6; the match to TRBD1 covers 7 bases. In germline, CDR1 is SGHTA, CDR2 FQGNSA. The trim removed 5 bases at V and 0 bases at J, leaving 13 bases unmatched. The CDR3 contains 19 residues. DNA of the CDR3: TGTGCCAGCAGCACAAATCGACAGGGAATCTACTCTGGGGCCAACGTCCTGACTTTC. Its protein product is CASSTNRQGIYSGANVLTF.

The genes are TRBV18 and TRBJ2-3; possibly TRBD2 for D (5 bases). Germline CDR1 KGHSH, CDR2 LQKENI. The CDR3 is 16 amino acids. V gave up 6 bases and J gave up 1 base, with 17 bases separating them. CDR3 DNA: TGTGCCAGCTCCCAAGGCGGAGGTCCCCGCACAGATACGCAGTATTTT. It translates to CASSQGGGPRTDTQYF. Based on the CDR3 plus reference TRBV18 and TRBJ2-3, the full variable domain is NAGVMQNPRHLVRRRGQEARLRCSPMKGHSHVYWYRQLPEEGLKFMVYLQKENIIDESGMPKERFSAEFPKEGPSILRIQQVVRGDSAAYFCASSQGGGPRTDTQYFGPGTRLTVL.

This clone was seen a single time. The chain uses TRBV4-3 and TRBJ2-1; the match to TRBD2 covers 11 bases. The CDR3 consists of 16 residues. Germline CDR1 and CDR2: LGHNA and YSLEER. V shed 1 base, J shed 10 bases, and the junction held 9 bases outside the gene matches. CDR3 sequence: CASSQGLVAGGDEQFF. CDR3 in DNA: TGCGCCAGCAGCCAAGGTTTGGTAGCGGGGGGGGACGAGCAGTTCTTC.

This rearrangement joins TRBV5-1 to TRBJ1-4, with TRBD1 matching 7 bases. CDR1 is SGHRS, CDR2 YFSETQ, per germline. After removal of 0 bases from V and 5 bases from J, the junction contained 4 bases not matched to a gene. The CDR3 is 15 residues long. In nucleotides, the CDR3 is TGCGCCAGCAGCTTGGGTACAGGGGTAAATGAAAAACTGTTTTTT. Its translation is CASSLGTGVNEKLFF.

The rearrangement links TRBV7-5 to TRBJ1-1; the table calls TRBD1, which could not be checked here. TRBV7-5 is a documented pseudogene. The length of the CDR3 is 17 residues. The DNA of the CDR3 is TGTGCCAGAAGCTTAACGGGACACAGGGATGTTTACACTGAAGCTTTCTTT. The encoded protein is CARSLTGHRDVYTEAFF.

This clone came up once. The chain combines TRBV30 with TRBJ1-4, with D perhaps matching TRBD1 (5 bases). CDR1 and CDR2 from the germline V gene are GTSNPN and SVGIG (reference sequence). Trimming cost V 4 bases and J 0 bases, with 15 bases left between them. The CDR3 covers 16 residues. This CDR3 is CAWTGRPAPTNEKLFF. The CDR3 coding sequence is TGTGCCTGGACAGGGCGACCGGCCCCAACTAATGAAAAACTGTTTTTT.

The chain carries TRBV7-2 and TRBJ1-2; 7 positions agree with TRBD1. V was pared by 1 base and J by 1 base, with 0 bases of the junction left unmatched. Germline V gene lookup returns CDR1 SGHTA and CDR2 FQGNSA. The CDR3 consists of 14 residues. The CDR3 region is CASSLGQGNYGYTF. For the CDR3, the DNA is TGTGCCAGCAGCTTAGGACAGGGTAACTATGGCTACACCTTC.

The chain uses TRBV30 and TRBJ2-4, with TRBD1 as a possible D gene (5 bases). The CDR3 is 13 amino acids. V lost 5 bases to trimming and J lost 2 bases, with 10 bases between them. Per the germline V gene, CDR1 is GTSNPN and CDR2 is SVGIG (reference sequence). DNA of the CDR3: TGTGCCTGGGACAGAAGGACCAAAAACATTCAGTACTTC. Amino acids: CAWDRRTKNIQYF.

This clone occurred once. The chain couples TRBV4-1 to TRBJ1-1; D not resolved. The CDR3 is 16 amino acids. Germline lookup yields CDR1 MGHRA and CDR2 YSYEKL. V lost 0 bases to trimming and J lost 5 bases, with 16 bases between them. The CDR3, as DNA: TGCGCCAGCAGCCAAGATAATGGGCTCACGGGGACTGAAGCTTTCTTT. It is translated as CASSQDNGLTGTEAFF.

The chain employs TRBV7-9 and TRBJ2-4; D remains ambiguous. This CDR3 spans 11 amino acids. Germline-derived CDR1 and CDR2 are SEHNR and FQNEAQ (reference sequence). Trimming took off 5 bases at V and 8 bases at J, with 7 bases between the two ends. CDR3 DNA: TGTGCCAGCAGCCCTAATGACATTCAGTACTTC. Protein sequence: CASSPNDIQYF.

In nucleotides, the CDR3 is TGCAGCGGGCTAGCGGGGGGACTCCAAGAGACCCAGTACTTC. This encodes CSGLAGGLQETQYF. The chain employs TRBV29-1 and TRBJ2-5; 11 bases are shared with TRBD2. This CDR3 is 14 amino acids long. Germline CDR1 SQVTM, CDR2 ANQGSEA. V shed 7 bases and J 1 base; nucleotides not matched to a gene: 5.

The V and J genes are TRBV27 and TRBJ2-1; D might be TRBD2 (7 bases). V dropped 2 bases and J dropped 3 bases, with 14 bases sitting between them. Germline values: CDR1 MNHEY, CDR2 SMNVEV (reference sequence). The CDR3 runs 16 residues. Here the CDR3 reads CASSLDRGAFYNEQFF. CDR3 bases: TGTGCCAGCAGTTTAGACCGGGGGGCCTTCTACAATGAGCAGTTCTTC.

This chain uses TRBV13 with TRBJ1-4, with 7 bases matching TRBD1. CDR1 PRHDT and CDR2 FYEKMQ come from the germline V gene (reference sequence). The J segment lost 4 bases and the V segment lost 6 bases, leaving 8 bases of the junction unmatched. This CDR3 has 15 amino acids. The chain's CDR3 is CASSSYRGNNEKLFF. CDR3 coding DNA: TGTGCCAGCAGTTCGTACAGGGGAAATAATGAAAAACTGTTTTTT.

The gene calls are TRBV19 and TRBJ1-1; D unclear. The CDR3 length is 15 residues. Between the trimmed V and J ends, which lost 5 bases and 0 bases, there was a span of 13 bases. CDR1 is LNHDA and CDR2 is SQIVND in the germline V gene (reference sequence). CDR3 DNA sequence: TGTGCCAGTAGTCTCGGATCCGGGTTGAACACTGAAGCTTTCTTT. It translates to CASSLGSGLNTEAFF.

The chain uses TRBV7-9 and TRBJ2-5, with D possibly matching TRBD2 (6 bases). The ends were cut back, 11 bases at V and 5 bases at J, with 24 bases in the middle. This CDR3 comprises 15 residues. The germline V gene encodes CDR1 SEHNR and CDR2 FQNEAQ (reference sequence). The CDR3 bases are TGTGCCTCGATCCGGGACTTAGCCGATGGGGAGACCCAGTACTTC. Its protein product is CASIRDLADGETQYF.

V usage is TRBV25-1 and J usage is TRBJ1-1, with 7 bases fitting TRBD1. Germline CDR1 MGHDK, CDR2 SYGVNS. The CDR3 sequence is 14 residues long. V dropped 4 bases and J dropped 6; count of bases not matched to a gene: 8. DNA of the CDR3: TGTGCCAGCAGTGCCCCGACAGGGAGGTCTGAAGCTTTCTTT. This sequence encodes CASSAPTGRSEAFF.

This chain connects TRBV11-3 to TRBJ2-7; 9 bases are a match to TRBD2. The CDR3 has 12 residues. V gave up 7 bases and J gave up 11 bases; unmatched junction bases: 9. Germline values: CDR1 SGHNT, CDR2 YENEEA. In nucleotides, the CDR3 is TGTGCCAGCAACCCCTCTAGCGGGATGAAGTACTTC. Translating it yields CASNPSSGMKYF.

The chain links TRBV19 to TRBJ1-4; D may be TRBD1 (5 bases). Germline V gene sequence: CDR1 LNHDA, CDR2 SQIVND (reference sequence). The CDR3 contains 14 residues. With 4 bases removed from V and 8 bases from J, the gap between germline ends came to 14 bases. The CDR3 region is CASSNRGGDEKLFF. CDR3 sequence (DNA): TGTGCCAGTAGTAATCGGGGGGGTGACGAAAAACTGTTTTTT.

The chain has TRBV5-6 and TRBJ1-1, with TRBD1 identical over 7 bases. CDR1 is SGHDT, CDR2 YYEEEE, per germline. The V and J ends lost 4 bases and 5 bases, in that order; junction bases with no gene match: 11. CDR3 length: 15 amino acids. The chain's CDR3 is CASSLTGKVGTEAFF. The CDR3 DNA is TGTGCCAGCAGCCTGACAGGGAAAGTTGGAACTGAAGCTTTCTTT.

The V gene is TRBV6-6, the J gene TRBJ2-5; 8 bases are a match to TRBD2. V was clipped by 7 bases and J by 3 bases; unmatched bases: 10. The CDR3 runs to 15 residues. Germline CDR1 MNHNY, CDR2 SVGAGI (reference sequence). CDR3 coding DNA: TGTGCCAGCAATACTCCGGGGGGGAAGAAAGAGACCCAGTACTTC. This translates into CASNTPGGKKETQYF.

This chain connects TRBV6-5 to TRBJ1-2; tentative D call: TRBD1 (6 bases). Per the germline V gene, CDR1 is MNHEY and CDR2 is SVGAGI. V was clipped by 5 bases and J by 4 bases, with 14 bases between them. CDR3 length: 14 residues. The chain's CDR3 is CASSMGDRSYGYTF. As DNA, the CDR3 is TGTGCCAGCAGTATGGGAGACAGGAGCTATGGCTACACCTTC.

The J gene is TRBJ2-6, the V gene TRBV19, with 8 bases aligning to TRBD1. The CDR3 has 15 residues. In germline, CDR1 is LNHDA, CDR2 SQIVND (reference sequence). Trimming cost V 6 bases and J 0 bases; bases outside gene matches: 1. CDR3 sequence: CASRDRGSGANVLTF. CDR3 sequence (DNA): TGTGCCAGTAGAGACAGGGGCTCTGGGGCCAACGTCCTGACTTTC.